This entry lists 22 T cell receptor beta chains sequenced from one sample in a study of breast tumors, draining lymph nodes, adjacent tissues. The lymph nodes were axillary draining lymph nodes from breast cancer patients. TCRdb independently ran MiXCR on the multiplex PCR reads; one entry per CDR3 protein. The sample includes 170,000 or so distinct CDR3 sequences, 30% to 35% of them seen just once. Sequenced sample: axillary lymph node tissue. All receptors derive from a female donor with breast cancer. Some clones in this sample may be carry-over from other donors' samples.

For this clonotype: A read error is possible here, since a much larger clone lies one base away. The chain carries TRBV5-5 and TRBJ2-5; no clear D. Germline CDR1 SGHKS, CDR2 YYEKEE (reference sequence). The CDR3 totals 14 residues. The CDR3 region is CVSSLGSVQETQYF. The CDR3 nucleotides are TGTGTCAGCAGCTTGGGATCGGTCCAAGAGACCCAGTACTTC. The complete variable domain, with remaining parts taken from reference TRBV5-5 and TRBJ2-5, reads DAGVTQSPTHLIKTRGQQVTLRCSPISGHKSVSWYQQVLGQGPQFIFQYYEKEERGRGNFPDRFSARQFPNYSSELNVNALLLGDSALYLCVSSLGSVQETQYFGPGTRLLVL.

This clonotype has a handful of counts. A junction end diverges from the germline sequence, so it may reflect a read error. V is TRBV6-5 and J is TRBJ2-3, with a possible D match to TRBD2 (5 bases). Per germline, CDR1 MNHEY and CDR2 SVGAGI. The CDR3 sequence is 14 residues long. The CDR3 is CASSHSTRADTQYF. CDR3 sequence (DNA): TGTGCCAGCAGTCACTCGACGCGGGCAGATACGCAGTATTTT.

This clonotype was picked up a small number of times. The CDR3 reads CASSPPTGANYGYTF. DNA for the CDR3: TGTGCCAGCTCACCCCCGACAGGAGCTAACTATGGCTACACCTTC. This chain uses TRBV18 with TRBJ1-2, with D tentatively TRBD1 (6 bases). The V gene's germline CDR1 is KGHSH and CDR2 LQKENI. This CDR3 contains 15 residues. Trimming took 3 bases from V and 0 from J, leaving 11 bases between them.

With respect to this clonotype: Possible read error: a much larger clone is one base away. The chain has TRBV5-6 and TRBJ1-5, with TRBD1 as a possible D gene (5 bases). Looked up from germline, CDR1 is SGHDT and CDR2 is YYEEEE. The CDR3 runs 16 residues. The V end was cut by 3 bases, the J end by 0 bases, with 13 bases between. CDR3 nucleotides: TGTGCCAGCAGCTGGGGCGGACCGCATAGCAATCAGCCCCAGCATTTT. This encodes CASSWGGPHSNQPQHF.

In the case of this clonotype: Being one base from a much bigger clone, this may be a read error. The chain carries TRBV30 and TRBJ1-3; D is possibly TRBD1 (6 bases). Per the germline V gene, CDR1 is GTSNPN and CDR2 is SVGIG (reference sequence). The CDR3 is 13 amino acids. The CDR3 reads CTWSTQGGNTIYF. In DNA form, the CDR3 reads TGTACCTGGAGCACACAGGGAGGAAACACCATATATTTT.

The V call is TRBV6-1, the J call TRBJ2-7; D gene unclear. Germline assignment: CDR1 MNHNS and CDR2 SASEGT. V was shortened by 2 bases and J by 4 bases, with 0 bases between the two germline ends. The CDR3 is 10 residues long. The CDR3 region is CASSEYEQYF. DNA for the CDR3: TGTGCCAGCAGTGAATACGAGCAGTACTTC.

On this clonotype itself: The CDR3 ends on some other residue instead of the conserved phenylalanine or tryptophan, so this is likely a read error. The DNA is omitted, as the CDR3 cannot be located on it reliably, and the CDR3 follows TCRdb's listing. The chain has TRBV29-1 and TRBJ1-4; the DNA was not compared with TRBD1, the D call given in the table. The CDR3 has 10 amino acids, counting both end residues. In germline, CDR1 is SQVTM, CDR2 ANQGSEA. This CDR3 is CSVEGGGGNY.

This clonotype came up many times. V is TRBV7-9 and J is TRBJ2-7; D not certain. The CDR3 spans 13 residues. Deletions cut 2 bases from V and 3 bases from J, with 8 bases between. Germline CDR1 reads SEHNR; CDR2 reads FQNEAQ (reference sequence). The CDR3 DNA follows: TGTGCCAGCAGCTTAAGACCGAGCTACGAGCAGTACTTC. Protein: CASSLRPSYEQYF.

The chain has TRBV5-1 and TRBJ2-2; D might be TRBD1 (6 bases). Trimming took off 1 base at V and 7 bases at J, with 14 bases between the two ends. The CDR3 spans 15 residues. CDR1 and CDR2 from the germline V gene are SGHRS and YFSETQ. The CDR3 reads CASSLQARDNGELFF. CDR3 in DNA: TGCGCCAGCAGCTTGCAAGCCCGGGACAACGGGGAGCTGTTTTTT.

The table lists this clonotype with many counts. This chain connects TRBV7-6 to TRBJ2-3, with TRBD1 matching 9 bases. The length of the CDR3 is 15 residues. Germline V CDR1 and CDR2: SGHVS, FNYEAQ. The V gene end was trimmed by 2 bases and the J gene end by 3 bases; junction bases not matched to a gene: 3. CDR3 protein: CASSLRQGVTDTQYF. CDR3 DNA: TGTGCCAGCAGCTTAAGACAGGGGGTGACAGATACGCAGTATTTT. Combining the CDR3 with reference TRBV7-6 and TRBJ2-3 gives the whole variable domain GAGVSQSPRYKVTKRGQDVALRCDPISGHVSLYWYRQALGQGPEFLTYFNYEAQQDKSGLPNDRFSAERPEGSISTLTIQRTEQRDSAMYRCASSLRQGVTDTQYFGPGTRLTVL.

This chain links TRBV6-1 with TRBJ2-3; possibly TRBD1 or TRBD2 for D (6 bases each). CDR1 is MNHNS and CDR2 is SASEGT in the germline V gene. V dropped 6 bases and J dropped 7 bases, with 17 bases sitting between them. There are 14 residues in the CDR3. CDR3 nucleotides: TGTGCCAGCAGCATAGACGGGGGCCCGAATACGCAGTATTTT. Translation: CASSIDGGPNTQYF.

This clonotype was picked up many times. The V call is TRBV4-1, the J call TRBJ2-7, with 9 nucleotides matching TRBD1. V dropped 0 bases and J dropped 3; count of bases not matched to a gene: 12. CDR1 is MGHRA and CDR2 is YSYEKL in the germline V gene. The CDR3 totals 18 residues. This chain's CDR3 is CASSQEGSRTGVNYEQYF. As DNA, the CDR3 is TGCGCCAGCAGCCAAGAGGGGTCTAGGACAGGGGTCAACTACGAGCAGTACTTC.

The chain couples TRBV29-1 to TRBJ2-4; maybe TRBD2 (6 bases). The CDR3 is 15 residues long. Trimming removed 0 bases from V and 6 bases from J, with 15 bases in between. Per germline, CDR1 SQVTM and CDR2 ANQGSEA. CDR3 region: CSVEDPEGPPNIQYF. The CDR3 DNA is TGCAGCGTTGAAGATCCGGAGGGCCCCCCAAACATTCAGTACTTC.

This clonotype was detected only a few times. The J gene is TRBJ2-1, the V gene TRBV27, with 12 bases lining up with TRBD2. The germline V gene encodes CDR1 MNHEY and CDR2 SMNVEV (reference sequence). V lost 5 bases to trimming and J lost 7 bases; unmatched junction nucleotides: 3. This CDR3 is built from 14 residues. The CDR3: CASSTSGGFNEQFF. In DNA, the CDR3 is TGTGCCAGCAGTACTAGCGGGGGGTTTAATGAGCAGTTCTTC.

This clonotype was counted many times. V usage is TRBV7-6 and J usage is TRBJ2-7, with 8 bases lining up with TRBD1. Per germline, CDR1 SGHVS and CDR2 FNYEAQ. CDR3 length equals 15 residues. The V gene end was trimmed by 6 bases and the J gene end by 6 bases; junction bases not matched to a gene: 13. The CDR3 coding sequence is TGTGCCAGCAGGTCCGGGACAGGTCTCCGGGGCGAGCAGTACTTC. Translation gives CASRSGTGLRGEQYF. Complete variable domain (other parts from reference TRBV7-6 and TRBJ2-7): GAGVSQSPRYKVTKRGQDVALRCDPISGHVSLYWYRQALGQGPEFLTYFNYEAQQDKSGLPNDRFSAERPEGSISTLTIQRTEQRDSAMYRCASRSGTGLRGEQYFGPGTRLTVT.

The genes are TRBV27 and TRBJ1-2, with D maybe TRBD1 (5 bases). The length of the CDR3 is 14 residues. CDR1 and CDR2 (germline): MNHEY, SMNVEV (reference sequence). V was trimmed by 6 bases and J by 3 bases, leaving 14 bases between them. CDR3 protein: CASRVGRGYYGYTF. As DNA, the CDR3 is TGTGCCAGCAGGGTTGGACGGGGGTACTATGGCTACACCTTC.

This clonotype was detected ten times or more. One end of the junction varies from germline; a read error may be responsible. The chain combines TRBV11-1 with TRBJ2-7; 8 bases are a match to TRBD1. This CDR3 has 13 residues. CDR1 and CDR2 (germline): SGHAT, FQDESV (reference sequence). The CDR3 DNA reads TGTGCCAGCAGCCCCGTCCCGGGACAGGATGAGGTGTTC. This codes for CASSPVPGQDEVF.

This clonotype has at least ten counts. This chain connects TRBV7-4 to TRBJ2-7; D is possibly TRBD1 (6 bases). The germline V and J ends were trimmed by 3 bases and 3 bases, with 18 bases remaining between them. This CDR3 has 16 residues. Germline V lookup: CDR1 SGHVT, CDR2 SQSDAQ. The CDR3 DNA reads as TGTGCCAGCAGCTTTCGACTCTGGACAGCAGACTACGAGCAGTACTTC. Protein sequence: CASSFRLWTADYEQYF.

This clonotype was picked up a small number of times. The DNA for the CDR3 is TGTGCCAGCAGCCCAGACTCCTACAGGATCGGTCCTGGAAACACCATATATTTT. As protein: CASSPDSYRIGPGNTIYF. This chain links TRBV3-1 with TRBJ1-3, with a tentative D call TRBD1 (5 bases). Trimming shortened V by 4 bases and J by 2 bases, and 21 bases separated the two germline ends. This CDR3 is built from 18 residues. Germline V gene lookup returns CDR1 LGHDT and CDR2 YNNKEL (reference sequence).

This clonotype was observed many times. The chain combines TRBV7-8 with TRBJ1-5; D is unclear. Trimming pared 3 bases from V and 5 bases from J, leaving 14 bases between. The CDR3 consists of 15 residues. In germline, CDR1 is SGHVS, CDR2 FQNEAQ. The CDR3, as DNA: TGTGCCAGCAGCTTGGTCCGGGGTGAGGATCAGCCCCAGCATTTT. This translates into CASSLVRGEDQPQHF.

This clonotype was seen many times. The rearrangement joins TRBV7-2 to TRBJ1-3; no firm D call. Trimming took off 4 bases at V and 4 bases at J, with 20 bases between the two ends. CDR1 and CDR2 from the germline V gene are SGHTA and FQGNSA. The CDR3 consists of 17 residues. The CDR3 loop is CASSSPRTLTPGNTIYF. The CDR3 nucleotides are TGTGCCAGCAGCTCCCCCAGGACTCTGACGCCCGGAAACACCATATATTTT.

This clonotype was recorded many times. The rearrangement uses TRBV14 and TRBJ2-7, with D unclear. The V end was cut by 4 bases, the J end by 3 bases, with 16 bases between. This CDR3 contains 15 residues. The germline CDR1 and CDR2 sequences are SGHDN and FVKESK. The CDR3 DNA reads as TGTGCCAGCAGCCTCTCCTATAACTCTTTCTACGAGCAGTACTTC. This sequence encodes CASSLSYNSFYEQYF. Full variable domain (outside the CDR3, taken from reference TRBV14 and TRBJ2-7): EAGVTQFPSHSVIEKGQTVTLRCDPISGHDNLYWYRRVMGKEIKFLLHFVKESKQDESGMPNNRFLAERTGGTYSTLKVQPAELEDSGVYFCASSLSYNSFYEQYFGPGTRLTVT.